This T cell receptor (beta chain) was retrieved from a study of neurological immune-mediated disorders. Notes on the study in general: The greatest TCR clonal expansion occurred in HTLV-1-associated myelopathy and the least in multiple sclerosis, which fell below healthy controls.

This clonotype showed up many times. Its antigen is still unknown. The V gene lost 5 bases and the J gene lost 5 bases, with 12 bases spanning the gap. Germline lookup yields CDR1 MNHEY and CDR2 SMNVEV (reference sequence). The CDR3 consists of 14 residues. The unsorted libraries were produced from 2 million PBMCs held at -80 C. MiXCR, run by TCRdb on the 5' RACE reads, gives a single entry per CDR3 protein. Of 46,000 or so distinct CDR3 sequences listed, approximately 10% are singletons. The sample was PBMCs. The receptor was isolated from a woman in her thirties or forties with HTLV-1-associated myelopathy (HAM/TSP). This chain connects TRBV27 to TRBJ1-4; D might be TRBD1 (5 bases). CDR3: CASSAGRNNEKLFF. The CDR3 region has the DNA TGTGCCAGCAGTGCGGGACGGAACAATGAAAAACTGTTTTTT.